The sequence of this T cell receptor (beta chain) was determined in a study of technical replicates of blood from several donors. Losses at the gene ends were 0 bases for V and 5 bases for J; bases not matched to a gene: 8. Germline values: CDR1 LGHNT, CDR2 FRNRAP. This CDR3 is built from 17 residues. Sequencing was performed with immunoSEQ multiplex PCR; in TCRdb, only in-frame clones are kept and a portion is missing. The table shows more than 70,000 clones, with 96% occurring only once. The sequence was obtained from a human donor in good health. The sequenced sample was T cells isolated from PBMCs. V gene TRBV12-5 combines with J gene TRBJ2-2, with 8 nucleotides matching TRBD2. CDR3 in amino acids: CASGLVSSGSGTGELFF. The CDR3 bases are TGTGCTAGTGGTTTGGTATCGAGCGGGAGTGGAACCGGGGAGCTGTTTTTT.